This entry concerns a single TCR beta chain. Its antigen is unknown. Semi-nested PCR with Nested Universal Primer A followed constant-region reverse priming of full-length variable regions. TCRdb reprocessed the 5' RACE reads with MiXCR, giving one entry per CDR3 protein. Among tens of thousands of distinct CDR3 sequences listed, 20% to 25% were seen once. Cells sorted as Tregs were CD4+, CD25+ and CD127-/low. Study findings and constraints: The larger cohort examined one V-J beta rearrangement, not whole repertoires. Tumor Tregs overlapped most with tumor, then blood, naive CD4+ cells.

The source of this sequence is a female donor with breast cancer. The sample comprised Tregs sorted from a lymph node.

The chain's CDR3 is CASSSDWTGELFF. The CDR3 DNA sequence: TGTGCCAGCAGCTCGGACTGGACCGGGGAGCTGTTTTTT. The rearrangement links TRBV5-6 to TRBJ2-2; D possibly corresponds to TRBD2 (5 bases). V lost 3 bases and J lost 5, with 8 bases in between. CDR1 and CDR2 from the germline V gene are SGHDT and YYEEEE. The CDR3 is 13 amino acids. The entire variable domain, with the rest obtained from reference TRBV5-6 and TRBJ2-2, is as follows: DAGVTQSPTHLIKTRGQQVTLRCSPKSGHDTVSWYQQALGQGPQFIFQYYEEEERQRGNFPDRFSGHQFPNYSSELNVNALLLGDSALYLCASSSDWTGELFFGEGSRLTVL.